These 9 T cell receptor beta chains were sequenced from one sample in a study of beta chain features in type 1 diabetes. As every portion of the isolated RNA was reverse transcribed, the sequencing read expressed TCRB transcripts. Repertoires were generated with immunoSEQ multiplex PCR, while TCRdb's copy carries only in-frame clones and drops some. The repertoire holds under 550,000 clones, 11% seen once, with 0.035% to 0.05% in the top ten. The sequenced sample was naive CD4+ T cells from blood. The source is a woman younger than 35 in good health.

This clone was detected a few times. This sequence joins TRBV5-1 and TRBJ2-3; D unresolved. Between the trimmed V and J ends, which lost 4 bases and 4 bases, there was a span of 19 bases. CDR1 is SGHRS, CDR2 YFSETQ, per germline. The CDR3 has 16 residues. As DNA, the CDR3 is TGCGCCAGCAGCCCCGCTGTGGGATACACTCCAGATACGCAGTATTTT. Encoded protein: CASSPAVGYTPDTQYF.

The rearrangement links TRBV2 to TRBJ1-2; 7 nucleotides line up with TRBD1. This CDR3 is built from 14 residues. The germline CDR1 and CDR2 sequences are SNHLY and FYNNEI. J was trimmed by 4 bases and V by 5 bases; bases with no gene match: 7. In DNA form, the CDR3 reads TGTGCCAGCAGTCCGGACAGGTTAACCTATGGCTACACCTTC. Amino acid sequence: CASSPDRLTYGYTF.

This clone was seen more than once but under ten times. One end of the junction does not line up with germline, which may come from a read error. V is TRBV7-7 and J is TRBJ2-7; TRBD2 might be the D (5 bases). There are 13 residues in the CDR3. Germline CDR1 and CDR2: SSHAT and FNYEAQ (reference sequence). CDR3 sequence: CASSPGEHYEQYF. The CDR3 DNA sequence: TGTGCTAGCAGCCCTGGGGAGCACTACGAGCAGTACTTC.

In its sample, this clone was seen a few times. The CDR3 reads CSFGDAKNIQYF. CDR3 bases: TGCAGCTTCGGTGACGCCAAAAACATTCAGTACTTC. The chain links TRBV29-1 to TRBJ2-4, with unresolved D. V shed 8 bases and J shed 1 base, with 9 bases lying between them. In germline, CDR1 is SQVTM, CDR2 ANQGSEA. CDR3 length equals 12 residues.

This chain joins TRBV7-2 and TRBJ1-4, with 8 bases identical to TRBD1. Germline-derived CDR1 and CDR2 are SGHTA and FQGNSA. This CDR3 spans 15 amino acids. The V and J ends lost 2 bases and 7 bases, in that order; junction bases with no gene match: 6. For the CDR3, the DNA is TGTGCCAGCAGCTTACAGACAGGGGCGAGTGAAAAACTGTTTTTT. As protein: CASSLQTGASEKLFF.

This clone has ten or more counts. The chain is built from TRBV7-3 and TRBJ2-3, with unresolved D. Germline loops: CDR1 SGHTA, CDR2 FQGTGA. V gave up 3 bases and J gave up 4 bases, with 17 bases separating them. CDR3 size: 16 residues. CDR3 bases: TGTGCCAGCAGCTTCACCGGGCCACAAGTGGCAGATACGCAGTATTTT. Amino acid sequence: CASSFTGPQVADTQYF.

This clone appeared a few times. The rearrangement joins TRBV11-2 to TRBJ2-5; 7 bases fit TRBD1. The CDR3 is 17 amino acids. The ends lost 5 bases at V and 3 bases at J; junction bases unmatched: 15. The germline gives CDR1 SGHAT, CDR2 FQNNGV. The CDR3 spells CASSPTAYRDRKETQYF. In DNA form, the CDR3 reads TGTGCCAGCAGCCCAACCGCCTACCGGGACAGAAAAGAGACCCAGTACTTC.

The chain recombines TRBV2 with TRBJ1-4; maybe TRBD1 (6 bases). Between the trimmed V and J ends, which lost 6 bases and 6 bases, there was a span of 8 bases. CDR3 size: 12 residues. Germline lookup yields CDR1 SNHLY and CDR2 FYNNEI. DNA of the CDR3: TGTGCCAGCAGACAGGGTTATGAAAAACTGTTTTTT. Translation gives CASRQGYEKLFF.

This clone was seen a handful of times. In DNA form, the CDR3 reads TGTGCCAGCAGCGTACGAAGGGACGAGCAGTACTTC. Protein: CASSVRRDEQYF. This sequence joins TRBV9 and TRBJ2-7; D gene ambiguous. V was shortened by 1 base and J by 5 bases, with 7 bases between the two germline ends. This CDR3 is built from 12 residues. Germline values: CDR1 SGDLS, CDR2 YYNGEE. The whole variable domain, filled in from reference TRBV9 and TRBJ2-7, reads DSGVTQTPKHLITATGQRVTLRCSPRSGDLSVYWYQQSLDQGLQFLIQYYNGEERAKGNILERFSAQQFPDLHSELNLSSLELGDSALYFCASSVRRDEQYFGPGTRLTVT.